This TCR beta chain is drawn from a study of blood T cell repertoires in COVID-19. Study as a whole: Material from acute and convalescent COVID-19 was sourced from the United States, Italy and Spain.

The data were produced by immunoSEQ multiplex PCR, yet TCRdb's version contains in-frame clones alone and is incomplete. The table lists 200,000 to 300,000 clones, 75% to 90% of them singletons. This clone was picked up one time. The ends were cut back, 3 bases at V and 4 bases at J, with 12 bases in the middle. Germline V gives CDR1 GTSNPN, CDR2 SVGIG (reference sequence). The CDR3 runs to 14 residues. The sequenced sample consisted of peripheral blood. The gene calls are TRBV30 and TRBJ2-2; D ambiguous. This TCR was sampled from a man aged 40-55 years with acute or convalescent COVID-19. CDR3 residues: CAWRLSPGTGELFF. Here the CDR3 DNA reads TGTGCCTGGAGACTTAGCCCGGGCACCGGGGAGCTGTTTTTT.